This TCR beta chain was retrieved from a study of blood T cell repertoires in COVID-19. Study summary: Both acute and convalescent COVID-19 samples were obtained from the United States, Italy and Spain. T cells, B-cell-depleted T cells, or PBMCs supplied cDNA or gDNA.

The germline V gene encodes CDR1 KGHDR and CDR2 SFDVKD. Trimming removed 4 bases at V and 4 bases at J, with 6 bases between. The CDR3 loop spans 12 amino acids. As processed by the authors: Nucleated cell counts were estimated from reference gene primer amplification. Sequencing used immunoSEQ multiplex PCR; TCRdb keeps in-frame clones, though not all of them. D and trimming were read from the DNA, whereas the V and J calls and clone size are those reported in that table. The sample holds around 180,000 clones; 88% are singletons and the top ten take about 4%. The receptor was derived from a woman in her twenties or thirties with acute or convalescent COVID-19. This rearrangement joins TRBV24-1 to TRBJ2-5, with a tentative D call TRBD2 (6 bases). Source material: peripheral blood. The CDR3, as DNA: TGTGCCACCAGTGACGGGGGAGAGACCCAGTACTTC. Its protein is CATSDGGETQYF.